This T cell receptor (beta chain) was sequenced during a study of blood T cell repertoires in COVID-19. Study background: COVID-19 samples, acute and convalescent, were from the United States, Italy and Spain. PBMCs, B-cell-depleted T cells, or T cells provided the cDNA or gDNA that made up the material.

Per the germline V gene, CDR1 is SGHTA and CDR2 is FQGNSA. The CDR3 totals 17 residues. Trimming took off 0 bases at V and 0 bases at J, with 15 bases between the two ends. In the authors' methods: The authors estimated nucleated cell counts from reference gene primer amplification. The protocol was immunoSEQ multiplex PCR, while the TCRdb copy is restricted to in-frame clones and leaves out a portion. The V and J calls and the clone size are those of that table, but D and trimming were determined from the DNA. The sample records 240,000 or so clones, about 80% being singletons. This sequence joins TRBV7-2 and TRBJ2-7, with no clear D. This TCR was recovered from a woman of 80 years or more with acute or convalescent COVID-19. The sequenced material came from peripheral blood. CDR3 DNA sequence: TGTGCCAGCAGCTTAGCCGATTCTAACTTCGGCTCCTACGAGCAGTACTTC. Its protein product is CASSLADSNFGSYEQYF.